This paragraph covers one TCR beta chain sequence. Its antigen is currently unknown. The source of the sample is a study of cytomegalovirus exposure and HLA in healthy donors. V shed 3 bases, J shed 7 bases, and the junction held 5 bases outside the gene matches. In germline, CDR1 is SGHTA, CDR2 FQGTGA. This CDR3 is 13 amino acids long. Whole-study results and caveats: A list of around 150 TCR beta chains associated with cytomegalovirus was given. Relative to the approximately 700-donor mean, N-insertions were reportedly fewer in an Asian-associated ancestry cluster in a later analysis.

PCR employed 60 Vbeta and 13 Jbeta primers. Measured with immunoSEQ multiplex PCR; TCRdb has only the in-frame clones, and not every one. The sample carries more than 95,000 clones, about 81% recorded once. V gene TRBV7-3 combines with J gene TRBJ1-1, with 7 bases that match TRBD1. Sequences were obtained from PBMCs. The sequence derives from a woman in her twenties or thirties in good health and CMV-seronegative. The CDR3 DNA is TGTGCCAGCAGCTTCGAGGGACAGCGTGAAGCTTTCTTT. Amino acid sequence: CASSFEGQREAFF.